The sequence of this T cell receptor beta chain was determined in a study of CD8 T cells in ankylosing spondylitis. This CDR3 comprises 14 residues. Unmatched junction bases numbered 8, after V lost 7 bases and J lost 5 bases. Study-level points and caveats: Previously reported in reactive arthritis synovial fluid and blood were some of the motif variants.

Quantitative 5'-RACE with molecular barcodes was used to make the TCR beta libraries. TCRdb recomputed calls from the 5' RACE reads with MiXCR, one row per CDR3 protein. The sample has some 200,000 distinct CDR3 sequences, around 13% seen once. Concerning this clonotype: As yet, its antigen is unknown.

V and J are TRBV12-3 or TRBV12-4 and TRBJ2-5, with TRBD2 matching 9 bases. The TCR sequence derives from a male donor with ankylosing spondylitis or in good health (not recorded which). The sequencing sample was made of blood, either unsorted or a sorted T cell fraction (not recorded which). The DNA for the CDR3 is TGTGCCAGCACAAATAGCGGGGGACGGGAGACCCAGTACTTC. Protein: CASTNSGGRETQYF.